The entry below gives a single T cell receptor beta chain sequence along with its context. The antigen remains unidentified. These data come from a study of T cell responses to AZD1222 COVID-19 vaccine. This table comes from immunoSEQ multiplex PCR, and its TCRdb copy is limited to in-frame clones, with some not included. The sample holds about 83,000 clones, roughly 90% seen once. V lost 7 bases to trimming and J lost 0 bases, with 5 bases between them. Germline CDR1 reads SGDLS; CDR2 reads YYNGEE. The CDR3 has 11 amino acids. Broader study findings: Only after the peak T cell response were repertoires sampled. Most donors were white British and more were female, and clonal diversity was possibly underestimated. Along spike, vaccine-associated CD4 TCRs were found throughout, with dominance at 160-218 and 743-854.

This material consisted of peripheral blood, taken on day 0 of MenACWY control vaccination. The chain recombines TRBV9 with TRBJ2-7; unclear D gene. This receptor was identified in an adult in good health. In DNA, the CDR3 is TGTGCCAGCGGTAGCTCCTACGAGCAGTACTTC. This sequence encodes CASGSSYEQYF. The full variable domain, its missing parts supplied by reference TRBV9 and TRBJ2-7, is DSGVTQTPKHLITATGQRVTLRCSPRSGDLSVYWYQQSLDQGLQFLIQYYNGEERAKGNILERFSAQQFPDLHSELNLSSLELGDSALYFCASGSSYEQYFGPGTRLTVT.